This T cell receptor beta chain was identified during a study of T cells in Graves' hyperthyroidism and ophthalmopathy. Overall study: Peripheral blood collection took place at initial diagnosis, before any treatment. Broader study findings: Among clonotypes expanded in thyroid above 0.001, most were also found in blood. A median approximately 6.8 months before onset, the model predicted ophthalmopathy.

With respect to this clonotype: Its antigen is unidentified.

Diagnostic decisions used clinical symptoms, serum thyroxine and TRAb, thyroid ultrasound and orbital computed tomography. CDR3 length equals 13 residues. After removal of 1 base from V and 10 bases from J, the junction contained 4 bases not matched to a gene. Germline V gene data show CDR1 as DFQATT and CDR2 as SNEGSKA (reference sequence). Amplification yielded TCR beta CDR3 regions, with RNA transcripts as the source. HTBI primers were used for first-round RT-PCR of the TCR CDR3. TCRdb itself ran the multiplex PCR reads through MiXCR, one entry per CDR3 protein. This table holds 660,000 or so distinct CDR3 sequences, 20% found once.

The origin of this receptor is a young man with Graves' ophthalmopathy. The chain recombines TRBV20-1 with TRBJ1-6, with 7 nucleotides matching TRBD1. Sequencing was carried out using blood. The CDR3 DNA sequence: TGCAGTGCTAGAGGGCAGGGGGACTCACCCCTCCACTTT. This sequence encodes CSARGQGDSPLHF.